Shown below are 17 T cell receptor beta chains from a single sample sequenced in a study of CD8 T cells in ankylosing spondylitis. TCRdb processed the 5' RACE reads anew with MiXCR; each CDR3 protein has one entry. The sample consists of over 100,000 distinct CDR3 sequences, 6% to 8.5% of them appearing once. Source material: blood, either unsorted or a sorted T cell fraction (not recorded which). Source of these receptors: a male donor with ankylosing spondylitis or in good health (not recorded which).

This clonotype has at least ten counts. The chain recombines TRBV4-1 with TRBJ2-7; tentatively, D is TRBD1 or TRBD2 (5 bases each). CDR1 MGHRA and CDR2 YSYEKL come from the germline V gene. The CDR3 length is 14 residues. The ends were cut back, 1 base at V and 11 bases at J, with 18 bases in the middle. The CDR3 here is CASSQGQYEGPKYF. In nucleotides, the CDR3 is TGCGCCAGCAGCCAAGGACAGTACGAGGGTCCAAAGTACTTC.

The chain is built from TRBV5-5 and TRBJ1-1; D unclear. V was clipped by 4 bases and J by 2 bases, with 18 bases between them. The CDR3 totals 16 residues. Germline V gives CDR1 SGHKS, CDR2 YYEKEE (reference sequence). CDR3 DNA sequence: TGTGCCAGCAGCGAAATCCGAGGGAAATCAAACACTGAAGCTTTCTTT. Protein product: CASSEIRGKSNTEAFF.

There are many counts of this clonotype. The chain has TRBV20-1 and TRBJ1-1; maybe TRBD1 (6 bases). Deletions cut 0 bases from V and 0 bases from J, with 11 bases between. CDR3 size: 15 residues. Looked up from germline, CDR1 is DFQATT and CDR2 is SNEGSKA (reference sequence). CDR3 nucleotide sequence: TGCAGTGCTAGAGATCGGGGACAAATGAACACTGAAGCTTTCTTT. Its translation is CSARDRGQMNTEAFF.

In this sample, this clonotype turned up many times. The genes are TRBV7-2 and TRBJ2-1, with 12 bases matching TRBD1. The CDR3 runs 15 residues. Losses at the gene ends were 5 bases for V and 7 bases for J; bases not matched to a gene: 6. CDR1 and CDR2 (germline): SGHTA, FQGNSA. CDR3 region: CASSPGQGARNEQFF. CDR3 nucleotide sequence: TGTGCCAGCAGCCCGGGACAGGGGGCTCGAAATGAGCAGTTCTTC. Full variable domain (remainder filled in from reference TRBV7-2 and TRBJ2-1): GAGVSQSPSNKVTEKGKDVELRCDPISGHTALYWYRQSLGQGLEFLIYFQGNSAPDKSGLPSDRFSAERTGGSVSTLTIQRTQQEDSAVYLCASSPGQGARNEQFFGPGTRLTVL.

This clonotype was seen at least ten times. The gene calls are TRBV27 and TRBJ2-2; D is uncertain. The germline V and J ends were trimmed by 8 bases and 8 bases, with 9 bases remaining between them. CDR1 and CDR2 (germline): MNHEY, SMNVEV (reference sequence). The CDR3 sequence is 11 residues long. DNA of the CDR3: TGTGCCAGCGGGTCGCGGGGGGAGCTGTTTTTT. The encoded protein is CASGSRGELFF.

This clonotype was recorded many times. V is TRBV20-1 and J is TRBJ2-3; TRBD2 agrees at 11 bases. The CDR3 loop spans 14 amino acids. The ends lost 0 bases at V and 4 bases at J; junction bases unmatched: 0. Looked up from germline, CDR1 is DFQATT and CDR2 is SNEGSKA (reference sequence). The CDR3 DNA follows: TGCAGTGCTAGAGATAGCGGGAGGGCAGATACGCAGTATTTT. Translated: CSARDSGRADTQYF.

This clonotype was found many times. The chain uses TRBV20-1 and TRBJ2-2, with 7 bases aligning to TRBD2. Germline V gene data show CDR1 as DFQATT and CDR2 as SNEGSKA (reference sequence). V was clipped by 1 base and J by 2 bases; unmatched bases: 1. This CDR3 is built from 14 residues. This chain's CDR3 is CSARAGGNTGELFF. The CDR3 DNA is TGCAGTGCTAGAGCGGGGGGAAACACCGGGGAGCTGTTTTTT.

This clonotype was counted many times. The CDR3 reads CASSVTGGLTEAFF. The CDR3 DNA follows: TGTGCCAGCAGCGTGACAGGGGGCCTGACTGAAGCTTTCTTT. J is TRBJ1-1 and V is TRBV7-3; 10 bases agree with TRBD1. CDR1 is SGHTA, CDR2 FQGTGA, per germline. The CDR3 totals 14 residues. V lost 5 bases, J lost 5 bases, and 5 bases stayed unmatched.

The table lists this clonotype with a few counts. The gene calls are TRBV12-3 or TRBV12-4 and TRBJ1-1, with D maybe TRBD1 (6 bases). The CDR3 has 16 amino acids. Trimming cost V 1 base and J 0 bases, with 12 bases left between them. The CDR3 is CASSLGQGKMNTEAFF. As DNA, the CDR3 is TGTGCCAGCAGTTTAGGGCAGGGGAAGATGAACACTGAAGCTTTCTTT.

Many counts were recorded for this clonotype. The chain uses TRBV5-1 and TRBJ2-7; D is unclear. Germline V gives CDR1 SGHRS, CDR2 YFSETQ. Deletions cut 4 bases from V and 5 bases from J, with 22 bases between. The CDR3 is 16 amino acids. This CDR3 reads CASSRPHPLSVHEQYF. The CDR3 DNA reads TGCGCCAGCAGCCGACCTCACCCCCTGAGTGTCCACGAGCAGTACTTC. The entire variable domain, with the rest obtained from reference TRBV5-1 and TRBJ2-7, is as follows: KAGVTQTPRYLIKTRGQQVTLSCSPISGHRSVSWYQQTPGQGLQFLFEYFSETQRNKGNFPGRFSGRQFSNSRSEMNVSTLELGDSALYLCASSRPHPLSVHEQYFGPGTRLTVT.

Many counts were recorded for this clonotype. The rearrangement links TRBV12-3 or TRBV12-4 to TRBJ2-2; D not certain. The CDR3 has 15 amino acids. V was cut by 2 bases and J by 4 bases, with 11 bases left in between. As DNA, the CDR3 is TGTGCCAGCAGTTTACTGACTGGTTTCACCGGGGAGCTGTTTTTT. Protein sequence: CASSLLTGFTGELFF.

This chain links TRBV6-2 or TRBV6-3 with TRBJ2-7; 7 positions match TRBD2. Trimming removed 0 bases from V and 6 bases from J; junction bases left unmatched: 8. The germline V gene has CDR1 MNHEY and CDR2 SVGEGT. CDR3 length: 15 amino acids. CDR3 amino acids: CASSYSTTSVSEQYF. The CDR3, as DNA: TGTGCCAGCAGTTACTCGACTACTAGCGTAAGCGAGCAGTACTTC.

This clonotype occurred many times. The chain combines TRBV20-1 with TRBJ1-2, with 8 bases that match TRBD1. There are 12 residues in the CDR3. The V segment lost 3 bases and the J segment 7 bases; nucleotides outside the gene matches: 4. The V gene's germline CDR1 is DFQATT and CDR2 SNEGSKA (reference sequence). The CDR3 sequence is CSASQGASGYTF. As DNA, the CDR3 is TGCAGTGCTAGTCAGGGGGCTAGTGGCTACACCTTC.

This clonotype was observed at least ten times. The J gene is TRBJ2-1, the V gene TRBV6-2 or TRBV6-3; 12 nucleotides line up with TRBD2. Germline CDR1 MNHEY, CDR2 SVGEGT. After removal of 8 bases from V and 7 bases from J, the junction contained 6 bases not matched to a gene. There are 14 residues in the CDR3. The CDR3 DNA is TGTGCCAGCCGGACTAGCGGGAACATGAATGAGCAGTTCTTC. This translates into CASRTSGNMNEQFF.

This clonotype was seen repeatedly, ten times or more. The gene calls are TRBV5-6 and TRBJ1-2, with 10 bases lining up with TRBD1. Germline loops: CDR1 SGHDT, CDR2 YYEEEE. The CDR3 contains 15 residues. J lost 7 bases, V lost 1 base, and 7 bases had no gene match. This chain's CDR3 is CASSLFGQGVSGYTF. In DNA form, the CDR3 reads TGTGCCAGCAGCTTGTTTGGACAGGGGGTGTCTGGCTACACCTTC.

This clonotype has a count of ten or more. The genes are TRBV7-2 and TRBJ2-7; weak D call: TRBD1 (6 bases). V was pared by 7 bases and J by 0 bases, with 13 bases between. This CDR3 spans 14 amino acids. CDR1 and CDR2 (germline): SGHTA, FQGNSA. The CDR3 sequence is CASNPTGASYEQYF. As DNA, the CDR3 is TGTGCCAGCAATCCGACAGGTGCCTCCTACGAGCAGTACTTC.

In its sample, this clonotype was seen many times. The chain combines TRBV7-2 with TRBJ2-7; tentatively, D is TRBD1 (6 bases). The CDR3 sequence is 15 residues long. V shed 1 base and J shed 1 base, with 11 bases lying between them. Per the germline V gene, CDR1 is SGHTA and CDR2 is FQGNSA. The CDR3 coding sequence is TGTGCCAGCAGCTTAGGGCTAGGGGGATCCTACGAGCAGTACTTC. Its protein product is CASSLGLGGSYEQYF.